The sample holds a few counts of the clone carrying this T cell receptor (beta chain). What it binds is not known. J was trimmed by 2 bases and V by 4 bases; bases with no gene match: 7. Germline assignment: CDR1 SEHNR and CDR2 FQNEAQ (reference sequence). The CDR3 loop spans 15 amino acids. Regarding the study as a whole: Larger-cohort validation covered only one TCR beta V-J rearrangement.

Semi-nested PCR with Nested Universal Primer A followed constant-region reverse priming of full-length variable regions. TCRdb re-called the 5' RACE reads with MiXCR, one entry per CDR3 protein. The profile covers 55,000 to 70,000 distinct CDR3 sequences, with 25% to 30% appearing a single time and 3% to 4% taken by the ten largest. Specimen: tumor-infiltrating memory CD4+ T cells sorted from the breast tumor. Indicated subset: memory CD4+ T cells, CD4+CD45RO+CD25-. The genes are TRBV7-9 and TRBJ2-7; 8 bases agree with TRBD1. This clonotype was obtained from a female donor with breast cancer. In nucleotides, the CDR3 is TGTGCCAGCAGCTCAGGGGGCAACTTTGCCTACGAGCAGTACTTC. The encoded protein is CASSSGGNFAYEQYF.